The 13 T cell receptor beta chains below all came from one sample that was sequenced in a study of human T cells and chemical hapten exposure. MiXCR, applied by TCRdb to the RACE reads, yields one record per CDR3 protein. The profile shows about 190,000 distinct CDR3 sequences, 24% of them singletons. The time point is: patch test 3, about 24 weeks after DPC sensitization. The sample's treatment: therapeutic diphenylcyclopropenone sensitization with weekly scalp DPC. The sequences come from whole blood, collected in connection with sensitization to the hapten diphenylcyclopropenone (DPC). These receptors were obtained from a woman aged 40 to 50 with alopecia areata. Some clones in this sample may be carry-over from other donors' samples.

The table lists this clonotype with many counts. The chain uses TRBV29-1 and TRBJ2-5; 7 bases are shared with TRBD2. Germline trimming cut 4 bases from V and 2 bases from J; bases unmatched to any gene: 4. The V gene's germline CDR1 is SQVTM and CDR2 ANQGSEA. The CDR3 runs 13 residues. The CDR3 sequence: CSVVPGGQETQYF. The CDR3 DNA reads TGCAGCGTTGTCCCCGGGGGGCAAGAGACCCAGTACTTC. The variable domain in full, with the rest retrieved from reference TRBV29-1 and TRBJ2-5, is SAVISQKPSRDICQRGTSLTIQCQVDSQVTMMFWYRQQPGQSLTLIATANQGSEATYESGFVIDKFPISRPNLTFSTLTVSNMSPEDSSIYLCSVVPGGQETQYFGPGTRLLVL.

This clonotype was seen many times. The rearrangement uses TRBV21-1 and TRBJ1-1. TRBV21-1 is assigned pseudogene status. The CDR3 has 10 amino acids. This CDR3 is CASSKGRAFF. The DNA for the CDR3 is TGTGCCAGCAGCAAAGGACGAGCTTTCTTT.

This clonotype was counted a few times. V and J are TRBV6-2 or TRBV6-3 and TRBJ1-4; D unresolved. Germline assignment: CDR1 MNHEY and CDR2 SVGEGT. The V gene lost 3 bases and the J gene lost 8 bases, with 7 bases spanning the gap. The CDR3 runs to 12 residues. For the CDR3, the DNA is TGTGCCAGCAGTTATTCCGGCGAAAAACTGTTTTTT. Amino acid sequence: CASSYSGEKLFF.

The rearrangement links TRBV20-1 to TRBJ2-3; 11 nucleotides match TRBD2. Germline V gene lookup returns CDR1 DFQATT and CDR2 SNEGSKA (reference sequence). After removal of 1 base from V and 3 bases from J, the junction contained 12 bases not matched to a gene. The CDR3 contains 18 residues. This CDR3 is CSARAVSGRAFPTDTQYF. In DNA form, the CDR3 reads TGCAGTGCTAGAGCCGTTAGCGGGAGGGCCTTCCCTACAGATACGCAGTATTTT.

This rearrangement joins TRBV7-9 to TRBJ2-5; 7 bases agree with TRBD1. Germline CDR1 and CDR2: SEHNR and FQNEAQ (reference sequence). This CDR3 has 15 residues. V lost 5 bases, J lost 1 base, and 7 bases stayed unmatched. The DNA for the CDR3 is TGTGCCAGCAGCAGGAACCGACAGGGCCAAGAGACCCAGTACTTC. This gives the protein CASSRNRQGQETQYF.

This clonotype was detected a few times. This sequence joins TRBV9 and TRBJ1-1; no definite D call. V lost 4 bases, J lost 0 bases, and 13 bases lay in between. The CDR3 covers 15 residues. Germline V gene lookup returns CDR1 SGDLS and CDR2 YYNGEE. CDR3 DNA: TGTGCCAGCAGCCCCGCGAGGCAGCTGAACACTGAAGCTTTCTTT. This encodes CASSPARQLNTEAFF.

The J gene is TRBJ2-1, the V gene TRBV24-1; D possibly corresponds to TRBD2 (5 bases). The CDR3 sequence is 15 residues long. Trimming took 6 bases from V and 10 from J, leaving 21 bases between them. Germline loops: CDR1 KGHDR, CDR2 SFDVKD. This chain's CDR3 is CATSILAEGAWEQFF. The DNA of the CDR3 is TGTGCCACCAGTATTCTAGCAGAAGGCGCGTGGGAGCAGTTCTTC.

The rearrangement links TRBV9 to TRBJ1-1, with D uncertain. V shed 4 bases and J shed 5 bases, with 12 bases lying between them. Germline V gives CDR1 SGDLS, CDR2 YYNGEE. The CDR3 has 13 amino acids. The CDR3 coding sequence is TGTGCCAGCAGCACGACCCCGTGGACTGAAGCTTTCTTT. It codes for CASSTTPWTEAFF. The entire variable domain, with the rest obtained from reference TRBV9 and TRBJ1-1, is as follows: DSGVTQTPKHLITATGQRVTLRCSPRSGDLSVYWYQQSLDQGLQFLIQYYNGEERAKGNILERFSAQQFPDLHSELNLSSLELGDSALYFCASSTTPWTEAFFGQGTRLTVV.

The V gene is TRBV7-2, the J gene TRBJ2-1; 11 positions match TRBD2. Losses at the gene ends were 7 bases for V and 2 bases for J; bases not matched to a gene: 7. In germline, CDR1 is SGHTA, CDR2 FQGNSA. The CDR3 consists of 16 residues. The CDR3 coding sequence is TGTGCCAGCACCATTCTGACTAGCGGGACCTACAATGAGCAGTTCTTC. It specifies CASTILTSGTYNEQFF. The whole variable domain, filled in from reference TRBV7-2 and TRBJ2-1, reads GAGVSQSPSNKVTEKGKDVELRCDPISGHTALYWYRQSLGQGLEFLIYFQGNSAPDKSGLPSDRFSAERTGGSVSTLTIQRTQQEDSAVYLCASTILTSGTYNEQFFGPGTRLTVL.

In its sample, this clonotype was seen a few times. This chain links TRBV7-2 with TRBJ1-1, with D possibly matching TRBD1 (6 bases). The CDR3 contains 17 residues. Trimming removed 0 bases at V and 0 bases at J, with 14 bases between. Germline loops: CDR1 SGHTA, CDR2 FQGNSA. CDR3 amino acids: CASSLAAQGYLNTEAFF. The DNA for the CDR3 is TGTGCCAGCAGCTTAGCAGCCCAGGGGTATTTGAACACTGAAGCTTTCTTT.

This clonotype was seen more than once but under ten times. The chain carries TRBV29-1 and TRBJ2-2; a weak D match, TRBD2 (5 bases). The CDR3 consists of 14 residues. The ends were cut back, 7 bases at V and 4 bases at J, with 16 bases in the middle. Germline V gene lookup returns CDR1 SQVTM and CDR2 ANQGSEA. The DNA for the CDR3 is TGCAGCGCCAGAGGGCGGTTAGGCACCGGGGAGCTGTTTTTT. Its translation: CSARGRLGTGELFF.

This clonotype was picked up one time. Mismatch with germline at one junction end may stem from a read error. This chain links TRBV25-1 with TRBJ2-7; tentative D call: TRBD1 (6 bases). Germline V gene lookup returns CDR1 MGHDK and CDR2 SYGVNS. There are 12 residues in the CDR3. The DNA for the CDR3 is TGTGTCAGCAGTGAACAGGGTTACGAGCAGTACTTC. Protein: CVSSEQGYEQYF.

The genes are TRBV29-1 and TRBJ1-1; the D gene is possibly TRBD1 (5 bases). The V gene lost 1 base and the J gene lost 4 bases, with 13 bases spanning the gap. Germline lookup yields CDR1 SQVTM and CDR2 ANQGSEA. The CDR3 extends over 14 amino acids. CDR3 protein: CSVEGSGQGTEAFF. The DNA of the CDR3 is TGCAGCGTTGAAGGTTCGGGGCAGGGCACTGAAGCTTTCTTT. The full variable domain, its missing parts supplied by reference TRBV29-1 and TRBJ1-1, is SAVISQKPSRDICQRGTSLTIQCQVDSQVTMMFWYRQQPGQSLTLIATANQGSEATYESGFVIDKFPISRPNLTFSTLTVSNMSPEDSSIYLCSVEGSGQGTEAFFGQGTRLTVV.